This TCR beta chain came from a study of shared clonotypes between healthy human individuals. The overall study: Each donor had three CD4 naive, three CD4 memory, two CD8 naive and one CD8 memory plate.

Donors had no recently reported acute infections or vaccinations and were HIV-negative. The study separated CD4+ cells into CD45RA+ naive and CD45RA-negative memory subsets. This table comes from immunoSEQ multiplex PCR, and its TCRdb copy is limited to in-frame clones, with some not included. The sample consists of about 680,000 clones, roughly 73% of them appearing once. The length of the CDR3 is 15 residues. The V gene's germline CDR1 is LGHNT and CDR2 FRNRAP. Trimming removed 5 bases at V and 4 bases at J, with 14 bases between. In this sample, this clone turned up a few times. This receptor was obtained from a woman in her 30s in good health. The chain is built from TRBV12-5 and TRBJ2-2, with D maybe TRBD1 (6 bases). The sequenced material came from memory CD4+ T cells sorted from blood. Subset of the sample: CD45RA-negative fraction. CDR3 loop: CASGPQGAGTGELFF. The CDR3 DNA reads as TGTGCTAGTGGTCCACAGGGTGCGGGCACCGGGGAGCTGTTTTTT.